This TCR beta chain emerged from a study of response to subunit inactivated influenza vaccine. Study conclusions and caveats: Authors suggested few new T cells are recruited by each seasonal influenza vaccination.

A note on this clonotype: Its antigen remains unknown.

Via MiXCR, TCRdb re-called the RT-PCR reads, giving one row per CDR3 protein. The table lists roughly 710,000 distinct CDR3 sequences, 14% of them singletons. The CDR3 spans 14 residues. V trimming: 4 bases; J trimming: 7 bases; junction bases outside the gene matches: 8. Germline lookup yields CDR1 SEHNR and CDR2 FQNEAQ (reference sequence). Sequences were derived from PBMCs from blood, sampled approximately 15 days before vaccination. The chain carries TRBV7-9 and TRBJ2-3, with 7 bases fitting TRBD1. The source of this sequence is a man aged 45-65 years who received an inactivated influenza vaccine. The CDR3 region is CASSYQGDGNTQYF. The CDR3 DNA sequence: TGTGCCAGCAGCTATCAGGGGGACGGAAATACGCAGTATTTT.